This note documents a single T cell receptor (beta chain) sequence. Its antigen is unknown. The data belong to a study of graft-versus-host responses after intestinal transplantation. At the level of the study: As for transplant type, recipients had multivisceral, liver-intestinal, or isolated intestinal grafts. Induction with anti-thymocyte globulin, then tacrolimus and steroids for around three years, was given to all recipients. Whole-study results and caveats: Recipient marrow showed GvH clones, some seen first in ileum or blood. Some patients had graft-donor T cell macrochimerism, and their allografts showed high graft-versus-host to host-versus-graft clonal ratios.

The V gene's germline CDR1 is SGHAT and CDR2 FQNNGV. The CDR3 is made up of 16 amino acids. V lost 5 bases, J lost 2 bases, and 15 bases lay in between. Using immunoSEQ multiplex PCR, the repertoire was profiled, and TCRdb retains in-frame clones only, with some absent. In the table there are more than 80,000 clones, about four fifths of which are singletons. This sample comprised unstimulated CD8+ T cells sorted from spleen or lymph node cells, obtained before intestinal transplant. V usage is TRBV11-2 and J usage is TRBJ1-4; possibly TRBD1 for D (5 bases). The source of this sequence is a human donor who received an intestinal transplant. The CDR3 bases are TGTGCCAGCAGCCCCAGGGCAGTTATGACTAATGAAAAACTGTTTTTT. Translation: CASSPRAVMTNEKLFF.